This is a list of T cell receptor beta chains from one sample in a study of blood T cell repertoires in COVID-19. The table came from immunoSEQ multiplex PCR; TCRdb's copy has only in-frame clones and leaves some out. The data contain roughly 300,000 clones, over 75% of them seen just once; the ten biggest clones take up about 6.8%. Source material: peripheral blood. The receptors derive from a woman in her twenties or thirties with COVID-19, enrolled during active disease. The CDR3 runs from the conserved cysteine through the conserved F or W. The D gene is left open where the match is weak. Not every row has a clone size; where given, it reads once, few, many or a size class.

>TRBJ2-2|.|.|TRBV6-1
CASSEVLGRVRELFF
TGTGCCAGCAGTGAAGTCCTAGGCAGGGTCCGGGAGCTGTTTTTT
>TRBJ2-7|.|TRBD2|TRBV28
CASSLREGYEQYF
TGTGCCAGCAGTTTGAGGGAGGGCTACGAGCAGTACTTC
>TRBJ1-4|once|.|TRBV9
CASSVVGRGEKLFF
TGTGCCAGCAGCGTAGTTGGACGGGGGGAAAAACTGTTTTTT
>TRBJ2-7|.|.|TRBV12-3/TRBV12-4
CASCRGREQYF
TGTGCCAGTTGCCGTGGGCGCGAGCAGTACTTC
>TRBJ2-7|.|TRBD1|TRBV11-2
CASSLNRDRQSYEQYF
TGTGCCAGCAGCCTCAACCGGGACAGGCAATCCTACGAGCAGTACTTC
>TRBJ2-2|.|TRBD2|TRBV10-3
CAISDGGRATGELFF
TGTGCCATCAGTGACGGCGGGAGGGCCACCGGGGAGCTGTTTTTT
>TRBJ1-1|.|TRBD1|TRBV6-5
CASSSVPGGTEAFF
TGTGCCAGCAGTTCAGTCCCAGGGGGAACTGAAGCTTTCTTT
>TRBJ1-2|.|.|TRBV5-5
CASSLAGRRVYTF
TGTGCCAGCAGCTTGGCAGGTCGCAGGGTCTACACCTTC
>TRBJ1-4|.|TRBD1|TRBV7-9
CASSDRGYEKLFF
TGTGCCAGCAGCGACAGGGGGTATGAAAAACTGTTTTTT
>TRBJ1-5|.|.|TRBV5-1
CASRWGVDSNQPQHF
TGCGCCAGCCGTTGGGGCGTAGATAGCAATCAGCCCCAGCATTTT
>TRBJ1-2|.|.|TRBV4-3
CASSPGAQGSGRGYTF
TGCGCCAGCAGCCCCGGGGCCCAGGGGTCCGGTCGAGGCTACACCTTC
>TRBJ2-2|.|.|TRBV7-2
CASSLIGHRMNTGELFF
TGTGCCAGCAGCTTAATCGGACACAGAATGAACACCGGGGAGCTGTTTTTT
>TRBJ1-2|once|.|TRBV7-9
CASSWGGGYTF
TGTGCCAGCAGTTGGGGGGGCGGCTACACCTTC
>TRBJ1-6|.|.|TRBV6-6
CASSPQGSIGSPLHF
TGTGCCAGCAGCCCACAGGGCTCTATAGGTTCACCCCTCCACTTT
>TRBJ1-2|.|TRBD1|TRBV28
CASSGGTGENGYTF
TGTGCCAGCAGTGGGGGGACAGGGGAAAATGGCTACACCTTC
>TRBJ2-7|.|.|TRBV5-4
CASSKSAGYEQYF
TGTGCCAGCAGCAAGTCGGCAGGGTACGAGCAGTACTTC
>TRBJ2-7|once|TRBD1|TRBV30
CALEPRGPSYEQYF
TGTGCCTTAGAGCCCAGGGGGCCCTCCTACGAGCAGTACTTC
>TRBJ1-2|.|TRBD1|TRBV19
CASSLGQGAQNGYTF
TGTGCCAGTAGTCTGGGACAGGGGGCCCAGAATGGCTACACCTTC
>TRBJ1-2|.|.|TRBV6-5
CASSYSGGGPNYGYTF
TGTGCCAGCAGTTACTCCGGTGGAGGCCCCAACTATGGCTACACCTTC
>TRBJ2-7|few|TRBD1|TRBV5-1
CASSPRVPGQVSYEQYF
TGCGCCAGCAGCCCACGGGTACCGGGACAGGTGTCCTACGAGCAGTACTTC
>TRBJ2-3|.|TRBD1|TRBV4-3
CASSQGTGGFTDTQYF
TGCGCCAGCAGCCAAGGGACAGGGGGCTTTACAGATACGCAGTATTTT
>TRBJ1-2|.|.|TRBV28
CASSGLNYGYTF
TGTGCCAGCAGTGGCCTCAACTATGGCTACACCTTC
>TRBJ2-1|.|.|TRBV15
CATSRDPSNEQFF
TGTGCCACCAGCAGAGATCCCAGCAATGAGCAGTTCTTC
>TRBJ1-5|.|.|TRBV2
CASTLFRGGDQPQHF
TGTGCCAGCACCCTGTTCCGGGGCGGGGATCAGCCCCAGCATTTT
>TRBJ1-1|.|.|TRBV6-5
CASSTATGSSTEAFF
TGTGCCAGCAGTACCGCCACAGGGTCGTCCACTGAAGCTTTCTTT
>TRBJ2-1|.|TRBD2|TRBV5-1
CASSPGTSESNEQFF
TGCGCCAGCAGCCCCGGGACTAGCGAGTCGAATGAGCAGTTCTTC
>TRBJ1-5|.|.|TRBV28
CASSRNQPQHF
TGTGCCAGCAGCCGGAATCAGCCCCAGCATTTT
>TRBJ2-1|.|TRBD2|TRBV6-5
CASSRGTSGYNEQFF
TGTGCCAGCAGTCGCGGGACTAGCGGTTATAATGAGCAGTTCTTC
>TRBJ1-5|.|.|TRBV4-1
CASSRTGTPLGGQPQHF
TGCGCCAGCAGCCGCACCGGGACGCCCCTCGGGGGTCAGCCCCAGCATTTT
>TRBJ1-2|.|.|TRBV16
CASSQEGGYGYTF
TGTGCCAGCAGCCAAGAAGGAGGCTATGGCTACACCTTC
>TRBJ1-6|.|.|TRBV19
CASSPMGGNSPLHF
TGTGCCAGTAGTCCTATGGGGGGTAATTCACCCCTCCACTTT
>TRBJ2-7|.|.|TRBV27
CASSSTDGVGEQYF
TGTGCCAGCAGTTCCACGGACGGGGTAGGAGAGCAGTACTTC
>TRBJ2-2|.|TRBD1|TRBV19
CASGGQGNMRELFF
TGTGCCAGTGGGGGACAGGGGAATATGAGGGAGCTGTTTTTT
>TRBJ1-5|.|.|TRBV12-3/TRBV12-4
CASSLGLPPQHF
TGTGCCAGCAGCCTGGGCCTTCCGCCCCAGCATTTT
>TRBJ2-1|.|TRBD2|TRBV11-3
CASSSGRLANEQFF
TGTGCCAGCAGCTCCGGGAGGTTAGCCAATGAGCAGTTCTTC
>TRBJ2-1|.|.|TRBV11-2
CASSLFTYNEQFF
TGTGCCAGCAGCCTGTTTACCTACAATGAGCAGTTCTTC
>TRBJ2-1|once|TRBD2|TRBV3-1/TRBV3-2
CASSQGRKAAGVYNEQFF
TGTGCCAGCAGCCAAGGCCGCAAGGCGGCGGGAGTTTACAATGAGCAGTTCTTC
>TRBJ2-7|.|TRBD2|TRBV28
CASSTGGPFGEQYF
TGTGCCAGCAGCACGGGAGGGCCGTTCGGCGAGCAGTACTTC
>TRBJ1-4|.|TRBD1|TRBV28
CASSSSGTGGEKLFF
TGTGCCAGCAGTTCGTCCGGGACAGGGGGCGAAAAACTGTTTTTT
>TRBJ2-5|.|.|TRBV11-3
CASSLGPGAETQYF
TGTGCCAGCAGCTTGGGCCCAGGGGCGGAGACCCAGTACTTC
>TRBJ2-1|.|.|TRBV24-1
CATSDGRNDNEQFF
TGTGCCACCAGTGACGGGAGAAATGACAATGAGCAGTTCTTC
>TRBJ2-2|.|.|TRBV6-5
CASSYSRGTGELFF
TGTGCCAGCAGTTACTCCAGGGGCACCGGGGAGCTGTTTTTT
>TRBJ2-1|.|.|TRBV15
CATSRDGGHEQFF
TGTGCCACCAGCAGAGATGGAGGCCATGAGCAGTTCTTC
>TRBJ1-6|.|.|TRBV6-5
CASFHGSSYNSPLHF
TGTGCCAGCTTTCACGGGAGCTCCTATAATTCACCCCTCCACTTT
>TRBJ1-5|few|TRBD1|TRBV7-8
CASSLGQGVQDQPQHF
TGTGCCAGCAGCTTAGGACAGGGCGTCCAGGATCAGCCCCAGCATTTT